The present TCR beta chain was sequenced within a study of blood T cell repertoires in COVID-19 (dated by TCRdb to 2018 to 2020). About the study as a whole: Collaborator samples came from the United States, Italy and Spain and covered acute and convalescent phases of COVID-19. The prospective study material was composed of cDNA or gDNA derived from T cells, B-cell-depleted T cells, or PBMCs. Subjects who had been exposed to COVID-19, were actively infected with it, or had recovered from it provided the deeply sampled blood TCRbeta repertoires that made up the dataset. A freely available public database, intended as a resource for researchers studying the immune response to SARS-CoV-2, is where the repertoires were released. Samples were obtained from the ongoing ImmuneRACE study (first 160 participants) and from over a thousand subjects provided by 6 global collaborators. A de-identified subject ID, COVID-19 status, age in years and sex were almost always included in the sample metadata. HLA class I and class II types, where available, came from metadata supplied by the sample provider rather than from assay-based typing.

This clone was seen just once. No cognate antigen has been identified for it. One end of the junction fails to match germline, which may point to a read error. The immunoSEQ Assay, a bias-controlled multiplex PCR, was used to amplify TCRbeta CDR3 regions from genomic DNA. Turning to the authors' computational methods: Within the assay, amplification of reference gene primers was used to estimate how many nucleated cells each sample contained. Sequence reads were collapsed and filtered to measure the absolute abundance of every unique TCRbeta CDR3 rearrangement. Productive Simpson clonality was computed per sample as the square root of Simpson's diversity index over productive rearrangements. TCRdb obtained this table from immuneACCESS and retained in-frame rearrangements with V and J assigned. These tables miss some clones; where compared with another copy, unresolved V genes account for less than half of the shortfall, and the remainder is unexplained. D and trimming were read from the DNA, whereas the V and J calls and clone size are those reported in that table. For this sample there are roughly 150,000 clones; 75% to 90% appear just once. The ten largest clones take up 2.5% to 3% of the sample.

Each collaborating institution followed its own protocols to collect whole blood in K2EDTA tubes. For TCRbeta analysis, collaborators shipped samples in one of three forms: frozen whole blood, isolated PBMCs, or DNA extracted from either of those sample types. The CDR3 starts with the cysteine, ends with the phenylalanine, and has 15 residues. Just the 45-base CDR3 DNA is kept, in frame starting at base 1. The germline V gene gives CDR1 as MNHEY and CDR2 as SVGAGI. What the study reported, not specific to this receptor: Clinical and demographic metadata were provided uncurated, with the amount varying by source and participant.

The V gene is TRBV6-5 and the J gene is TRBJ2-1; a tentative D match to TRBD1 spans 6 bases. This receptor was taken from a man in his sixties with active or convalescent COVID-19. Sample: peripheral blood. The CDR3 reads CAGSEDRPSYNEQFF. The DNA sequence follows: TGTGCCGGCAGCGAGGACAGACCCTCCTACAATGAGCAGTTCTTC.